One sample yielded the 2 T cell receptor beta chains listed below, sequenced in a study of human T cells and chemical hapten exposure. Time point noted: patch test 1, 2 weeks after DPC sensitization. Treatment described: therapeutic diphenylcyclopropenone sensitization with weekly scalp DPC. MiXCR, run by TCRdb on the RACE reads, gives a single entry per CDR3 protein. The table includes 180,000 or so distinct CDR3 sequences, roughly 15% detected once. Sample: whole blood, taken in connection with sensitization to the hapten diphenylcyclopropenone (DPC). The source of these receptors is a woman aged 30 to 39 with alopecia areata. Some clones in this sample may be carry-over from other donors' samples.

The table lists this clonotype with a few counts. This chain links TRBV7-2 with TRBJ2-1; D gene unclear. Germline CDR1 reads SGHTA; CDR2 reads FQGNSA. V dropped 2 bases and J dropped 2 bases, with 10 bases sitting between them. This CDR3 spans 15 amino acids. CDR3: CASSLTRAAYNEQFF. The CDR3 DNA sequence: TGTGCCAGCAGCTTAACAAGGGCCGCCTACAATGAGCAGTTCTTC.

V usage is TRBV7-3 and J usage is TRBJ2-1; 7 positions match TRBD2. With 2 bases clipped from V and 3 bases from J, the junction kept 7 bases outside the gene matches. This CDR3 has 16 residues. Germline V CDR1 and CDR2: SGHTA, FQGTGA. Here the CDR3 reads CASSLSAGVNYNEQFF. DNA of the CDR3: TGTGCCAGCAGCTTATCCGCGGGAGTCAACTACAATGAGCAGTTCTTC.